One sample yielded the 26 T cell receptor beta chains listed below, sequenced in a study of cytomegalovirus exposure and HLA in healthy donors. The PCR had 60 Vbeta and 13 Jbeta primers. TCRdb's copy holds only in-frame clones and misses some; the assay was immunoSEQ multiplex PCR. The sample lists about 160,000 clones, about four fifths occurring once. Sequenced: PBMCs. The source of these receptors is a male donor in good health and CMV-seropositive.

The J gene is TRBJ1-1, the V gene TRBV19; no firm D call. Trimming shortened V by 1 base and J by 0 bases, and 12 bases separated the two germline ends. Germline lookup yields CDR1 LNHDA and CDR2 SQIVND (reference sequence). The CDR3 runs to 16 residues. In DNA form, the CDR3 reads TGTGCCAGTAGTATAGGGGCGGGAAGGATGAACACTGAAGCTTTCTTT. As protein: CASSIGAGRMNTEAFF.

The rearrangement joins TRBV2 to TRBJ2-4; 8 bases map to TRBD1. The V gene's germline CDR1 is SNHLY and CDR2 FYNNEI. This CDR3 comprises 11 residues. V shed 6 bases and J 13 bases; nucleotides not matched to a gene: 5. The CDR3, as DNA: TGTGCCAGCAGGGGTTGGGACAGGCAGTACTTC. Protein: CASRGWDRQYF.

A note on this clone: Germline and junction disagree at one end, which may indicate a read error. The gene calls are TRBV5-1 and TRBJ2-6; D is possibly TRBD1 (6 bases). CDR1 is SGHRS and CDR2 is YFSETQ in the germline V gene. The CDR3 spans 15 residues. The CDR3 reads CASSLEGMGANGLTF. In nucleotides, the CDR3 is TGCGCCAGCAGCTTGGAGGGTATGGGGGCCAACGGCCTGACTTTC. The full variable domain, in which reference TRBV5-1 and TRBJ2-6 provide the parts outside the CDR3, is KAGVTQTPRYLIKTRGQQVTLSCSPISGHRSVSWYQQTPGQGLQFLFEYFSETQRNKGNFPGRFSGRQFSNSRSEMNVSTLELGDSALYLCASSLEGMGANGLTFGAGSRLTVL.

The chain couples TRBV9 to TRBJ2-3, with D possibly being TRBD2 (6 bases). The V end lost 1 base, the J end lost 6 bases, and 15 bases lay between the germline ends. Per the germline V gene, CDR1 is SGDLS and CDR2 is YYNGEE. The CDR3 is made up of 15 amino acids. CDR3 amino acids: CASSVSSGVRDTQYF. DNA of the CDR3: TGTGCCAGCAGCGTAAGTAGCGGAGTGAGGGATACGCAGTATTTT.

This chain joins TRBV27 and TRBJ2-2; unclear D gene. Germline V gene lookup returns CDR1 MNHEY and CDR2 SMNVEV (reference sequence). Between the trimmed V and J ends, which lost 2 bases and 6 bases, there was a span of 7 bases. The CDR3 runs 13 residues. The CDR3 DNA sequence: TGTGCCAGCAGTTTACGGGTCGCCGGGGAGCTGTTTTTT. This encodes CASSLRVAGELFF.

DNA for the CDR3: TGTGCCAGCAGCTTAGTTCCCGGGACAGGGATAAACACTGAAGCTTTCTTT. It encodes CASSLVPGTGINTEAFF. V gene TRBV11-2 combines with J gene TRBJ1-1, with 9 bases that match TRBD1. The V gene end was trimmed by 1 base and the J gene end by 2 bases; junction bases not matched to a gene: 8. This CDR3 contains 17 residues. Germline V gene sequence: CDR1 SGHAT, CDR2 FQNNGV.

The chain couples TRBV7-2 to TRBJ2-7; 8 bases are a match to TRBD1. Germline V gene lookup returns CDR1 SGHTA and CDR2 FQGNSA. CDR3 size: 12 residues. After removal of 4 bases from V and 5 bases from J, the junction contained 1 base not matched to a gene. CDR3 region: CASSSTGDEQYF. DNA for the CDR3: TGTGCCAGCAGCTCGACAGGGGACGAGCAGTACTTC.

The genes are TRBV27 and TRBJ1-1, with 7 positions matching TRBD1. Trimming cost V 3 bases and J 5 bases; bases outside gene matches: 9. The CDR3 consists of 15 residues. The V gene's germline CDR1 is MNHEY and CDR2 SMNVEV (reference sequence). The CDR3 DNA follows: TGTGCCAGCAGTTTTGACAGGGTAGGAGGGACTGAAGCTTTCTTT. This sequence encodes CASSFDRVGGTEAFF.

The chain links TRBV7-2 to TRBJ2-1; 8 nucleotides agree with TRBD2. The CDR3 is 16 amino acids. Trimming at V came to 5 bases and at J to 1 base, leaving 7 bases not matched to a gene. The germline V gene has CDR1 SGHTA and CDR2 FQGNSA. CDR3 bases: TGTGCCAGCAGCCCGCGAGCGGGGGCTTCCTACAATGAGCAGTTCTTC. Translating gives CASSPRAGASYNEQFF.

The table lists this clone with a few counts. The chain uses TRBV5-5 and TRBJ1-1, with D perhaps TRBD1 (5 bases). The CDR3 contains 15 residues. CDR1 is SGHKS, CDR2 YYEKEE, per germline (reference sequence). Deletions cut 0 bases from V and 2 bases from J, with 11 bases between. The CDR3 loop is CASSLVGRVNTEAFF. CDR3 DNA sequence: TGTGCCAGCAGCTTGGTAGGCAGGGTTAACACTGAAGCTTTCTTT.

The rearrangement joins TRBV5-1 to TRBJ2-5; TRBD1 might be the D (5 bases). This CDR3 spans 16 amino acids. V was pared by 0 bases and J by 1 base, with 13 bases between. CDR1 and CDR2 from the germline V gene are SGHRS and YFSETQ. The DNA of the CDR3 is TGCGCCAGCAGCTTGGATCCCAATAGGGGCCAAGAGACCCAGTACTTC. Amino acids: CASSLDPNRGQETQYF.

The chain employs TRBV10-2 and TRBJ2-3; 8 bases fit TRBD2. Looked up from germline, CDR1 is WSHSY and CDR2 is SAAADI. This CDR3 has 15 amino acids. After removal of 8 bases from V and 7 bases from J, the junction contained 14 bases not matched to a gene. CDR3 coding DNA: TGCGCCAGCTCCAGCGGGGGCACTCCTCTGTATACGCAGTATTTT. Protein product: CASSSGGTPLYTQYF.

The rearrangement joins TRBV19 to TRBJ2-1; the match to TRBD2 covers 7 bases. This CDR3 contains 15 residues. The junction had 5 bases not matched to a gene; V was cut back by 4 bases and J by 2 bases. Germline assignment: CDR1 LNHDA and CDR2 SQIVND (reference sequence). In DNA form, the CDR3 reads TGTGCCAGTAGTAACGCGGGAGAGGCCTACAATGAGCAGTTCTTC. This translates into CASSNAGEAYNEQFF.

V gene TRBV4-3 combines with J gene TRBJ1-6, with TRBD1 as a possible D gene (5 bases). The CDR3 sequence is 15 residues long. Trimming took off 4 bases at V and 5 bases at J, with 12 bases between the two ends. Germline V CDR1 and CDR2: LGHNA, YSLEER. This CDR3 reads CASSPADNDNSPLHF. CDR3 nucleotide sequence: TGCGCCAGCAGCCCCGCGGACAACGATAATTCACCCCTCCACTTT.

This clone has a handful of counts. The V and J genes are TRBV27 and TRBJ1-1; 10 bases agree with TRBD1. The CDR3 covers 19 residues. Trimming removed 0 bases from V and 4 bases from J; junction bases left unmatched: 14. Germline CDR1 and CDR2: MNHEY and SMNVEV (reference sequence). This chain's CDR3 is CASSLSGTGDLFSTTEAFF. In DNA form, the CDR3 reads TGTGCCAGCAGTTTATCGGGGACAGGGGACCTTTTCTCAACCACTGAAGCTTTCTTT.

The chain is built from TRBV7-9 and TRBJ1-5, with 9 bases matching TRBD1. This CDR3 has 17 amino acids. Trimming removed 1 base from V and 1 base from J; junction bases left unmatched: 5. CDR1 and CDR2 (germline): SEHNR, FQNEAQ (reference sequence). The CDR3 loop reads CASSLGTGVPSNQPQHF. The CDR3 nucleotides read TGTGCCAGCAGCTTAGGGACAGGGGTTCCGAGCAATCAGCCCCAGCATTTT.

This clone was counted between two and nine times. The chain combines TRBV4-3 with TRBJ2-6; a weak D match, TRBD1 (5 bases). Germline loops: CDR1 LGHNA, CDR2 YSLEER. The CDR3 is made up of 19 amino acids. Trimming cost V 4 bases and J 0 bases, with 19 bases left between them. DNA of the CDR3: TGCGCCAGCAGCCTAAGTTGGGCAGGGCTTTTCTCTGGGGCCAACGTCCTGACTTTC. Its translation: CASSLSWAGLFSGANVLTF.

The CDR3 spells CASSPRDRAMNTEAFF. DNA of the CDR3: TGCGCCAGCAGTCCCCGCGACAGGGCTATGAACACTGAAGCTTTCTTT. The chain is built from TRBV10-2 and TRBJ1-1; 7 positions match TRBD1. The CDR3 runs to 16 residues. Germline V gives CDR1 WSHSY, CDR2 SAAADI. The J segment lost 0 bases and the V segment lost 5 bases, leaving 9 bases of the junction unmatched.

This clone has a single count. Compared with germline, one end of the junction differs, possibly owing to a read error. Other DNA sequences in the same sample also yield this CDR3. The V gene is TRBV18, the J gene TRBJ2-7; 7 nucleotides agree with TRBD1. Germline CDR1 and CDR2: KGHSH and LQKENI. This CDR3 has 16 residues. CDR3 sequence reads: CASSPLTGAQSYEQYF. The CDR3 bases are TGTGCCAGCTCACCACTTACAGGGGCCCAGTCCTACGAGCAGTACTTT.

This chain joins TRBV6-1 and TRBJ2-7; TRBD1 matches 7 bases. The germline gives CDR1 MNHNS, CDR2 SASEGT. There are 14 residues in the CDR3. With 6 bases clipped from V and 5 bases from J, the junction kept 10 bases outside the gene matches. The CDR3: CASRPTGRAHEQYF. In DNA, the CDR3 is TGTGCCAGCAGACCGACAGGGAGAGCCCACGAGCAGTACTTC.

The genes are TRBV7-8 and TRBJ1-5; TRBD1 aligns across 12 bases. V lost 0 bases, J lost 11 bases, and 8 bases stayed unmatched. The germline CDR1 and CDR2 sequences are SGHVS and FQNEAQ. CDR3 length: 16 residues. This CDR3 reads CASSLAWGQGAPTQHF. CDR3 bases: TGTGCCAGCAGCTTAGCGTGGGGACAGGGGGCGCCCACCCAGCATTTT.

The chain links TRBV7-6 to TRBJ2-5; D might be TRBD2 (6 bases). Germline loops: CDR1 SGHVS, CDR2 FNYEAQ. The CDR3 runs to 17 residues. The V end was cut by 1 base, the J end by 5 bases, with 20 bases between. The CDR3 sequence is CASSLVSSGLGVETQYF. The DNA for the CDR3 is TGTGCCAGCAGCTTAGTGAGTAGCGGCCTTGGTGTGGAGACCCAGTACTTC.

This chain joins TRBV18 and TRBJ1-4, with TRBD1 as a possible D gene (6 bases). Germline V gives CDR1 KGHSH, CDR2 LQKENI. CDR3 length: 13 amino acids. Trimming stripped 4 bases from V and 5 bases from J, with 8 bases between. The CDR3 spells CASSQQGNEKLFF. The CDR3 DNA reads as TGTGCCAGCTCACAACAGGGCAATGAAAAACTGTTTTTT.

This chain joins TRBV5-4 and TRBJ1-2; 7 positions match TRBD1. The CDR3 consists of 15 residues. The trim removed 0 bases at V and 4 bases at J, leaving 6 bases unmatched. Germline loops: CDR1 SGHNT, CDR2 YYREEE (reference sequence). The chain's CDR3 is CASSLGGGSGYGYTF. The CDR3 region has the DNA TGTGCCAGCAGCTTGGGAGGGGGCAGCGGCTATGGCTACACCTTC.

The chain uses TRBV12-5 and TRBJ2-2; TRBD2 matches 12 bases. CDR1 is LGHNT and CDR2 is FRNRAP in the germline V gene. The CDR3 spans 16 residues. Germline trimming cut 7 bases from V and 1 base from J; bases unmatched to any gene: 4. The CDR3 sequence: CASAALAGGNTGELFF. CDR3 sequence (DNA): TGTGCTAGTGCCGCACTAGCGGGAGGGAACACCGGGGAGCTGTTTTTT. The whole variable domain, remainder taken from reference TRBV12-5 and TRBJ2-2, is DARVTQTPRHKVTEMGQEVTMRCQPILGHNTVFWYRQTMMQGLELLAYFRNRAPLDDSGMPKDRFSAEMPDATLATLKIQPSEPRDSAVYFCASAALAGGNTGELFFGEGSRLTVL.

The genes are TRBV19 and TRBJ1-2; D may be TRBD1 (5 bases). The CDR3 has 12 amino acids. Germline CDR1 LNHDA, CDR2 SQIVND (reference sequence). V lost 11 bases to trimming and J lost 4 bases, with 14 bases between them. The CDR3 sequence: CALRDPPYGYTF. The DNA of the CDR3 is TGTGCCCTCAGGGATCCGCCCTATGGCTACACCTTC.